This TCR beta chain was sequenced during a study of cytomegalovirus exposure and HLA in healthy donors. Study conclusions and caveats: Most TCRs appeared rarely, but some public TCRs recurred in many donors. Other equally common chains were less clonally expanded than HLA-associated TCR beta chains, a later analysis showed. It was about 180 TCR beta chains that were listed as cytomegalovirus-associated. Sequencing artifact likely explains a cluster of highly shared sequence variants.

PCR was performed using 60 Vbeta and 13 Jbeta primers. Using immunoSEQ multiplex PCR, the repertoire was profiled, and TCRdb retains in-frame clones only, with some absent. The data contain over 150,000 clones, 60% to 80% of them singletons. Points on this clone: Antigen: not known.

V was trimmed by 5 bases and J by 9 bases, leaving 17 bases between them. This CDR3 contains 15 residues. The V gene's germline CDR1 is SEHNR and CDR2 FQNEAQ (reference sequence). This TCR derives from a man aged 60-69 years in good health and CMV-seronegative. Sequenced input: PBMCs. The rearrangement links TRBV7-9 to TRBJ1-6, with D possibly TRBD1 on 6 matching bases. CDR3 region: CASSTRQVKGSPLHF. The CDR3 DNA follows: TGTGCCAGCAGCACCAGACAGGTCAAAGGTTCACCCCTCCACTTT.